A single sample gave rise to the 3 T cell receptor beta chains below, sequenced in a study of blood T cell repertoires in COVID-19 (dated by TCRdb to about 2020). Library construction relied on the immunoSEQ multiplex PCR assay. Sourced from immuneACCESS, this table was stored by TCRdb with only in-frame sequences that have V and J called. A share of the clones is absent; for the studies checked, an unresolved V gene accounts for under half, and the remainder has no known explanation. This sample is represented by around 270,000 clones; more than 85% of them were singletons. About 4.6% of the sample comes from the top ten. The specimen was peripheral blood. The receptors derive from a man aged 35 to 55 with acute or convalescent COVID-19.

The chain uses TRBV15 and TRBJ2-3, with 11 bases lining up with TRBD1. Germline V gene data show CDR1 as LNHNV and CDR2 as YYDKDF (reference sequence). V lost 0 bases and J lost 2; bases outside the gene matches: 4. The CDR3 is 17 amino acids. Here the CDR3 DNA reads TGTGCCACCAGCAGAGAATGGACAGGGGGCAACACAGATACGCAGTATTTT. This gives the protein CATSREWTGGNTDTQYF. The variable domain in full, completed from reference TRBV15 and TRBJ2-3, reads DAMVIQNPRYQVTQFGKPVTLSCSQTLNHNVMYWYQQKSSQAPKLLFHYYDKDFNNEADTPDNFQSRRPNTSFCFLDIRSPGLGDTAMYLCATSREWTGGNTDTQYFGPGTRLTVL.

The chain links TRBV6-6 to TRBJ1-3, with 7 bases fitting TRBD1. The germline V gene has CDR1 MNHNY and CDR2 SVGAGI (reference sequence). CDR3 size: 16 residues. V was pared by 5 bases and J by 0 bases, with 7 bases of the junction left unmatched. This CDR3 is CASSKRDSLSGNTIYF. CDR3 nucleotide sequence: TGTGCCAGCAGTAAAAGGGACAGCCTCTCTGGAAACACCATATATTTT.

J is TRBJ1-1 and V is TRBV15, with D perhaps matching TRBD1 (5 bases). CDR3 length equals 14 residues. The V and J ends lost 0 bases and 7 bases respectively, with 12 bases between them. Germline V CDR1 and CDR2: LNHNV, YYDKDF (reference sequence). CDR3 DNA sequence: TGTGCCACCAGCAGAGAAAGGGGCTCGGGTGAAGCTTTCTTT. Its translation is CATSRERGSGEAFF.